Below, 3 T cell receptor beta chains from the same sample are listed, as sequenced in a study of blood T cell repertoires in COVID-19. Using immunoSEQ multiplex PCR, the repertoire was profiled, and TCRdb retains in-frame clones only, with some absent. The sample shows about 150,000 clones, 65% to 85% of them seen only once. Sequencing was performed on peripheral blood. These receptors came from a woman aged 55-69 years with acute or convalescent COVID-19.

The V call is TRBV2, the J call TRBJ1-4, with D maybe TRBD1 (6 bases). CDR1 SNHLY and CDR2 FYNNEI come from the germline V gene. The CDR3 consists of 16 residues. Trimming took 6 bases from V and 6 from J, leaving 20 bases between them. The CDR3 loop reads CASSRTGMGWDEKLFF. The CDR3, as DNA: TGTGCCAGCAGCCGCACAGGGATGGGGTGGGATGAAAAACTGTTTTTT.

The chain couples TRBV10-3 to TRBJ2-1; TRBD2 aligns across 10 bases. CDR3 length: 15 residues. Looked up from germline, CDR1 is ENHRY and CDR2 is SYGVKD. J gave up 5 bases and V 2 bases, and 3 bases lay outside the gene matches. CDR3 in amino acids: CAISEKLAGNNEQFF. In nucleotides, the CDR3 is TGTGCCATCAGTGAGAAACTAGCGGGGAACAATGAGCAGTTCTTC.

This rearrangement joins TRBV5-1 to TRBJ1-2; D may be TRBD1 (5 bases). Germline V gene data show CDR1 as SGHRS and CDR2 as YFSETQ. This CDR3 comprises 13 residues. V dropped 1 base and J dropped 4 bases, with 8 bases sitting between them. The CDR3 loop is CASSLYDSYGYTF. The CDR3 DNA is TGCGCCAGCAGCTTGTACGACAGCTATGGCTACACCTTC.